Here is one TCR beta chain with its context. Its specificity is not known. Libraries were prepared by immunoSEQ multiplex PCR; TCRdb keeps only in-frame clonotypes and omits some of them. The sample contains 2 million to 2.5 million clones, about 95% of which appear only once. The source of the sample is a study of shared clonotypes between healthy human individuals. Study-wide results and limits: The naive CD4 repertoires of a handful of donors were compared, and around 5% of clonotypes were shared. Non-shared clonotypes displayed generation probabilities falling below those of clonotypes present in all four donors.

Terminally differentiated effector memory CD45RA+ cells were excluded by CCR7 positive selection of CD45RO-negative cells. Caucasian adults residing in Nashville, Tennessee made up all the donors. The CDR3 length is 13 residues. Germline V gives CDR1 MGHRA, CDR2 YSYEKL. V lost 2 bases and J lost 5, with 6 bases in between. This TCR was recovered from a man aged 18 to 30 in good health. The V and J genes are TRBV4-1 and TRBJ2-2; D unclear. Sequenced: naive CD8+ T cells sorted from blood. DNA of the CDR3: TGCGCCAGCAGCCAAAGCAAAACCGGGGAGCTGTTTTTT. It translates to CASSQSKTGELFF.